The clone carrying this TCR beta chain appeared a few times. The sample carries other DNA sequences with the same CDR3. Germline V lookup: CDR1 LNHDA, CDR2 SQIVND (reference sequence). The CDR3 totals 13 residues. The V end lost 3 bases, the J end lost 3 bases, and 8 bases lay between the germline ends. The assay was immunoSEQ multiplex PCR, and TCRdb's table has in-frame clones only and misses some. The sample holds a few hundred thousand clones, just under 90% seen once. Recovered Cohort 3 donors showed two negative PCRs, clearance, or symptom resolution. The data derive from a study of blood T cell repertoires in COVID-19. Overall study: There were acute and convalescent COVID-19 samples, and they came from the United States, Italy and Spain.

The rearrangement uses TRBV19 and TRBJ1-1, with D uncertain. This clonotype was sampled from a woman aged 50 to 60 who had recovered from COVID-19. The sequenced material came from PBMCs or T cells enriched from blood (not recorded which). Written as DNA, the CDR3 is TGTGCCAGTAGTATCTACGGGGACACTGAAGCTTTCTTT. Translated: CASSIYGDTEAFF. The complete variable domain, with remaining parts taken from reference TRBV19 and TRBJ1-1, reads DGGITQSPKYLFRKEGQNVTLSCEQNLNHDAMYWYRQDPGQGLRLIYYSQIVNDFQKGDIAEGYSVSREKKESFPLTVTSAQKNPTAFYLCASSIYGDTEAFFGQGTRLTVV.